The rows below give T cell receptor beta chains drawn from one sample of a study of CD8 T cells in Susac syndrome. TCRdb re-analysed the immunoSEQ multiplex PCR reads in MiXCR, keeping a single row per CDR3 protein. Of some 60,000 distinct CDR3 sequences detected, 85% to 95% appear once; the ten largest clones hold roughly 0.19%. The sample consisted of CD8+ T cells from PBMCs. All receptors derive from a human donor in good health. Both conserved end residues are part of each CDR3.

TRBV12-5	TRBJ2-5	CASGLVRSLGETQYF
TRBV4-1	TRBJ2-7	CASSQGSQVEDYEQYF
TRBV27	TRBJ2-1	CASSLYPPQGTRLNEQFF
TRBV15	TRBJ1-6	CATSIRDRGNSPLHF
TRBV27	TRBJ2-2	CASSLGGGPGEPFF
TRBV11-2	TRBJ2-7	CASSLPRQGSNNFYEQYF
TRBV7-8	TRBJ2-7	CASSLGSWTLTYEQYF
TRBV6-5	TRBJ2-7	CASSQGQAGEQYF
TRBV4-1	TRBJ1-5	CASSQGAGGPQHF
TRBV28	TRBJ1-3	CASSEATSGNTIYF
TRBV6-6	TRBJ1-2	CASSYSTSNYGYTF
TRBV12-3/TRBV12-4	TRBJ2-7	CASSFLEGAYEQYF
TRBV6-6	TRBJ2-7	CASSFGGGAEQYF
TRBV4-1	TRBJ2-1	CASSQEMSGSDEQFF
TRBV5-1	TRBJ2-1	CASSLDASGYNEQFF
TRBV5-6	TRBJ2-3	CASSLGPSGMSDTQYF
TRBV6-6	TRBJ1-6	CASRLSWEGANSPLHF
TRBV5-1	TRBJ2-3	CASSSGLAGGRGADTQYF
TRBV5-6	TRBJ1-1	CASSPGTGGGSPEAFF
TRBV4-2	TRBJ1-1	CASRGQENTEAFF
TRBV9	TRBJ1-4	CASSVDTGQVPNEKLFF
TRBV4-3	TRBJ2-3	CASSQDYSGSADTQYF
TRBV5-1	TRBJ1-2	CASSTWTASYGYTF
TRBV4-1	TRBJ2-1	CASSQGWGRDEQFF
TRBV29-1	TRBJ2-3	CSARSTDTQYF
TRBV30	TRBJ1-3	CACRVSNTIYF
TRBV14	TRBJ2-1	CASSRRGDNEQFF
TRBV5-1	TRBJ2-1	CASSWSGGSSYNEQFF
TRBV5-5	TRBJ2-1	CASSFRTQQSYNEQFF
TRBV5-6	TRBJ2-1	CASSSQGGEQFF
TRBV20-1	TRBJ1-1	CSARDGAGLGTEAFF
TRBV14	TRBJ1-2	CASSQVDSVLYGYTF
TRBV5-1	TRBJ2-1	CASSLELAGGLDEQFF
TRBV29-1	TRBJ2-7	CSVRLAGNYEQYF
TRBV7-8	TRBJ2-7	CASSLGDSEQYF
TRBV14	TRBJ1-1	CASSRLSTGTNTEAFF
TRBV28	TRBJ2-7	CASRAPTSYEQYF
TRBV9	TRBJ1-6	CASSVHSRGQGNSPLHF
TRBV13	TRBJ1-3	CASTGYRETAGNTIYF